The entry that follows covers one T cell receptor (beta chain) sequence. The data are from a study of control samples from healthy donors and cancer patients. Data came from immunoSEQ multiplex PCR; TCRdb stores just in-frame clones and leaves some out. The sample includes approximately 82,000 clones, 87% of them seen just once. What was sequenced was blood. The origin of this receptor is a man aged 50 to 59 in good health.

Here the CDR3 reads CARSLFWENGQLQQNTEAFF. The CDR3 coding sequence is TGTGCCAGAAGCTTATTCTGGGAGAATGGACAGCTCCAACAGAACACTGAAGCTTTCTTT. The chain joins TRBV5-3 to TRBJ1-1; weak D call: TRBD1 (6 bases). TRBV5-3 is an open reading frame whose function is uncertain. The CDR3 loop spans 20 amino acids. V was clipped by 2 bases and J by 1 base, with 27 bases between them.